This T cell receptor (beta chain) appears in the sequencing data of a study of cytomegalovirus exposure and HLA in healthy donors. The PCR had 60 Vbeta and 13 Jbeta primers. Produced via immunoSEQ multiplex PCR; TCRdb's table is partial and in-frame only. The data hold around 200,000 clones, with 70% observed a single time. The CDR3 has 15 amino acids. Germline V gives CDR1 SGHTA, CDR2 FQGTGA. The ends lost 3 bases at V and 5 bases at J; junction bases unmatched: 8. Material: PBMCs. The chain links TRBV7-3 to TRBJ2-5; 8 bases map to TRBD1. The TCR was taken from a middle-aged man in good health and CMV-seropositive. The CDR3 DNA follows: TGTGCCAGCAGCTTGCACCAGGGGGCGCAGGAGACCCAGTACTTC. This sequence encodes CASSLHQGAQETQYF.